This TCR beta chain was sequenced for a study of shared clonotypes between healthy human individuals. This CDR3 spans 13 amino acids. CDR1 is SGHRS, CDR2 YFSETQ, per germline. V lost 1 base to trimming and J lost 6 bases, with 9 bases between them. Findings and caveats of the study: Represented diversity, genetic and exposure-history alike, was limited by few donors. Clonotype sharing among donors likely depends on sequencing depth.

Repertoires were generated with immunoSEQ multiplex PCR, while TCRdb's copy carries only in-frame clones and drops some. Of around 1.1 million clones in the sample, about four fifths were seen once. Regarding this clone: The antigen remains unidentified.

This sequence was found in a man aged 18 to 29 in good health. Some clones in this sample may be carry-over from other donors' samples. The chain has TRBV5-1 and TRBJ2-3, with D maybe TRBD2 (6 bases). The sample comprised memory CD4+ T cells from PBMCs. Subset in this sample: CD45RA-negative fraction. The CDR3 here is CASSLTGEDTQYF. The CDR3 DNA reads as TGCGCCAGCAGCTTGACGGGGGAGGATACGCAGTATTTT.